This T cell receptor (beta chain) derives from a study of blood T cell repertoires in COVID-19. At the level of the study: The samples span acute and convalescent COVID-19 from the United States, Italy and Spain. PBMCs, B-cell-depleted T cells, or T cells provided the cDNA or gDNA that made up the material.

Per the authors' pipeline: Amplification of reference gene primers was used by the study to estimate nucleated cell counts. Using immunoSEQ multiplex PCR, the repertoire was profiled, and TCRdb retains in-frame clones only, with some absent. V and J calls plus clone size are reproduced from that table; the DNA served to infer D and trimming. The sample comprises about 260,000 clones, approximately 81% of which are singletons, and around 4% rests with the top ten. Trimming shortened V by 4 bases and J by 2 bases, and 19 bases separated the two germline ends. Germline CDR1 and CDR2: SGHDT and YYEEEE. The CDR3 totals 16 residues.

V usage is TRBV5-6 and J usage is TRBJ2-7; D unresolved. The TCR comes from a man aged 60 to 75 with acute or convalescent COVID-19. The specimen was peripheral blood. This chain's CDR3 is CASSPQVWPGPYEQYF. Here the CDR3 DNA reads TGTGCCAGCAGCCCCCAAGTGTGGCCGGGTCCCTACGAGCAGTACTTC.